This T cell receptor (beta chain) was identified during a study of cytomegalovirus exposure and HLA in healthy donors. The length of the CDR3 is 14 residues. The J segment lost 5 bases and the V segment lost 7 bases, leaving 10 bases of the junction unmatched. Germline V gene lookup returns CDR1 MNHEY and CDR2 SMNVEV (reference sequence). PCR amplification relied on 60 Vbeta primers (plus 13 Jbeta primers). The data were produced by immunoSEQ multiplex PCR, yet TCRdb's version contains in-frame clones alone and is incomplete. The repertoire has 93,000 or so clones, under 80% of them found once; the top ten carry 10%.

This chain uses TRBV27 with TRBJ2-5; 7 bases are a match to TRBD1. The sequenced material came from PBMCs. The clonotype originates from a woman aged 18-29 years in good health and CMV-seropositive. The CDR3 here is CASTQQGWMETQYF. The CDR3 nucleotides are TGTGCCAGCACCCAACAGGGGTGGATGGAGACCCAGTACTTC.